A single T cell receptor beta chain is shown here with its context. Its antigen is unknown. Per the germline V gene, CDR1 is GTSNPN and CDR2 is SVGIG (reference sequence). Trimming at V came to 1 base and at J to 5 bases, leaving 6 bases not matched to a gene. The CDR3 is 15 amino acids. This sample was taken from a study of OX40 agonist ivuxolimab in advanced cancers. Study-wide context: Ivuxolimab, an antibody acting as an agonist of OX40 (CD134), was used to treat patients. Prior anti-PD-1, anti-PD-L1 or anti-CTLA-4 therapy did not bar entry, and more than 35% had some. The study's findings and limits: At 0.1 to 3.0 mg/kg and by week 6, clonal expansion occurred in CD4+ and CD8+ blood T cells. Average numbers of expanded clones were greater in CD8+ T cells than in CD4+.

Sequencing was performed with immunoSEQ multiplex PCR; in TCRdb, only in-frame clones are kept and a portion is missing. Altogether about 61,000 clones are present, 85% to 90% being singletons, with the ten largest covering roughly 1.8%. Source: CD4+ or CD8+ T cells sorted from blood, taken in a trial of the OX40 agonist ivuxolimab. The source is an adult with an advanced solid tumor such as melanoma, head and neck, liver or kidney cancer. The chain links TRBV30 to TRBJ2-7; 12 bases line up with TRBD2. For the CDR3, the DNA is TGTGCCTGGAGTGGACTAGCGGGAGCGGGCGACGAGCAGTACTTC. Its protein product is CAWSGLAGAGDEQYF.